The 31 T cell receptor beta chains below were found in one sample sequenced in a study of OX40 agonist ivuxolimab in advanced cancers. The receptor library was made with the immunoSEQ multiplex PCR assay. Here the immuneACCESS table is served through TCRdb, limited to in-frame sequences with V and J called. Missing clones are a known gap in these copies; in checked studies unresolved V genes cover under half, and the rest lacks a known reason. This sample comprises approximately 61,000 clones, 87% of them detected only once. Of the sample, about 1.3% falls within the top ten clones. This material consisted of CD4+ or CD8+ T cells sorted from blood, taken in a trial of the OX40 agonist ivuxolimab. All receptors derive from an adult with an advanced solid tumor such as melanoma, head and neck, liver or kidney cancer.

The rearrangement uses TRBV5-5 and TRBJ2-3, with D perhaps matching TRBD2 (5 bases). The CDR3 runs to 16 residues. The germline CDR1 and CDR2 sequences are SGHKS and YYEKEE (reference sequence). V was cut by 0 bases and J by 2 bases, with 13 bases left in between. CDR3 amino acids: CASSLGAGQTTDTQYF. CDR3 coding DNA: TGTGCCAGCAGCTTGGGGGCGGGCCAAACCACAGATACGCAGTATTTT.

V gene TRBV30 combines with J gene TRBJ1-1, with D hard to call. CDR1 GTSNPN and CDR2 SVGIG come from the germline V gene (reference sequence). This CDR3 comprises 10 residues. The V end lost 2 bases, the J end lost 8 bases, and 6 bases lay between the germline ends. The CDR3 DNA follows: TGTGCCTGGAGTAAACCGGAAGCTTTCTTT. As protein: CAWSKPEAFF.

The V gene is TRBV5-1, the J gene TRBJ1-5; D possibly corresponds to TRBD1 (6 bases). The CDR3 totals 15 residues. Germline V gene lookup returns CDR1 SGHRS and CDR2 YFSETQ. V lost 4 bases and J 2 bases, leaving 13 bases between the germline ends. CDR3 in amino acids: CASSADGGGNQPQHF. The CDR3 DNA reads TGCGCCAGCAGCGCTGACGGGGGCGGCAATCAGCCCCAGCATTTT.

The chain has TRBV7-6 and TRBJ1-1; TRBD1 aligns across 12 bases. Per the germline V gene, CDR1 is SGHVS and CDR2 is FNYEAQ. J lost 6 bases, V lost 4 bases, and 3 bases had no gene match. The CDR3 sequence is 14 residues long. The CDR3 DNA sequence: TGTGCCAGCAGCTCGGGACAGGGGGCCGCTGAAGCTTTCTTT. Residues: CASSSGQGAAEAFF.

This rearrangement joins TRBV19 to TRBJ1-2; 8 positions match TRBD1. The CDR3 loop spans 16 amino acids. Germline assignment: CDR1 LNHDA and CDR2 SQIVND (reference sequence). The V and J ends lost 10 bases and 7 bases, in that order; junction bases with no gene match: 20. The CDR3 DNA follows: TGTGCCACCACACAGGGGGTCGGACTGCGGCGGTTTGGCTACACCTTC. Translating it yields CATTQGVGLRRFGYTF. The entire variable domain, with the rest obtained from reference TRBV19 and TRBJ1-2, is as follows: DGGITQSPKYLFRKEGQNVTLSCEQNLNHDAMYWYRQDPGQGLRLIYYSQIVNDFQKGDIAEGYSVSREKKESFPLTVTSAQKNPTAFYLCATTQGVGLRRFGYTFGSGTRLTVV.

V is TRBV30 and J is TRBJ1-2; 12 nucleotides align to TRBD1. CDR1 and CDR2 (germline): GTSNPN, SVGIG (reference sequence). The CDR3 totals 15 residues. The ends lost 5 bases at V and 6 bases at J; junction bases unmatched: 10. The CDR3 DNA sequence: TGTGCCTGGGAGACCGGGACAGGGGGCTGGAATGGCTACACCTTC. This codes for CAWETGTGGWNGYTF.

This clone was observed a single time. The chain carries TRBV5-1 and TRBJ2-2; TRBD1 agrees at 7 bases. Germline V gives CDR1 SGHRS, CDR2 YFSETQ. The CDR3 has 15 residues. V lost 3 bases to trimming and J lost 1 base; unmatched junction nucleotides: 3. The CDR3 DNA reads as TGCGCCAGCAGCTCGGGACAGCAGAACACCGGGGAGCTGTTTTTT. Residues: CASSSGQQNTGELFF.

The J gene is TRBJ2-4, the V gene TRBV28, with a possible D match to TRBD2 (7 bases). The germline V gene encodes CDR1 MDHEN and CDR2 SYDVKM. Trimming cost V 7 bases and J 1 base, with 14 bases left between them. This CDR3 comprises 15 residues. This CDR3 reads CASTSGGLAKNIQYF. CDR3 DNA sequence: TGTGCCAGCACTTCCGGGGGGCTTGCCAAAAACATTCAGTACTTC.

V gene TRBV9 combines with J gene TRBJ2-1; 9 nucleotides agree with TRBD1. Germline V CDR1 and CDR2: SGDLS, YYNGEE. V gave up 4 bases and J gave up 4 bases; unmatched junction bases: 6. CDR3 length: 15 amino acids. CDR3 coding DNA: TGTGCCAGCAGCTACGCGGGACAGGGATACAATGAGCAGTTCTTC. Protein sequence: CASSYAGQGYNEQFF. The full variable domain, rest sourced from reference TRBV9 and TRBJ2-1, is DSGVTQTPKHLITATGQRVTLRCSPRSGDLSVYWYQQSLDQGLQFLIQYYNGEERAKGNILERFSAQQFPDLHSELNLSSLELGDSALYFCASSYAGQGYNEQFFGPGTRLTVL.

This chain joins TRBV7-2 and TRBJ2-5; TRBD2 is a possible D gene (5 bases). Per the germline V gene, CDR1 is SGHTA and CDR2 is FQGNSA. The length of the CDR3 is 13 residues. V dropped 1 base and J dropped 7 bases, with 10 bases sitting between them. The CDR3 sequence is CASSLGRHRTQYF. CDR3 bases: TGTGCCAGCAGCTTAGGGAGGCATCGGACCCAGTACTTC.

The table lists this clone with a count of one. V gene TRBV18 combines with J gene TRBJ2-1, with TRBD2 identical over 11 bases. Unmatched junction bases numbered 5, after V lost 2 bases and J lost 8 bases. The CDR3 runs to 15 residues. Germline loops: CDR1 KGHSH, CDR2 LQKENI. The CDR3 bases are TGTGCCAGCTCACCAAGGACTAGCGGGTTGGATGAGCAGTTCTTC. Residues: CASSPRTSGLDEQFF.

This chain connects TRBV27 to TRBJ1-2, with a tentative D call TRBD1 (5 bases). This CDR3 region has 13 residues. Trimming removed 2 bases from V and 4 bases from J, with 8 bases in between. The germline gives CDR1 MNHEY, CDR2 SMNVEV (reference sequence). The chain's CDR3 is CASSLRGSYGYTF. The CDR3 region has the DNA TGTGCCAGCAGTTTACGGGGCAGCTATGGCTACACCTTC.

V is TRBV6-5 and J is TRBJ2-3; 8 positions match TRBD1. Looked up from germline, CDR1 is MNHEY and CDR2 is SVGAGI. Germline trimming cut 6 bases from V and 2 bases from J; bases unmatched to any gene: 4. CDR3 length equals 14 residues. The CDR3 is CASSPGQDTDTQYF. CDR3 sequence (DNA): TGTGCCAGCAGCCCGGGACAGGACACAGATACGCAGTATTTT.

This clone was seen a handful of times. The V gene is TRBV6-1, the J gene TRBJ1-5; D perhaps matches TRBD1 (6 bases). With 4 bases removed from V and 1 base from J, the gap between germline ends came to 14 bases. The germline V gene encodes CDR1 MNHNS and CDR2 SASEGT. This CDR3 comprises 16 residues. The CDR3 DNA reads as TGTGCCAGCAGTGCTACCCGGACAGTGAGCAATCAGCCCCAGCATTTT. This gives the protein CASSATRTVSNQPQHF.

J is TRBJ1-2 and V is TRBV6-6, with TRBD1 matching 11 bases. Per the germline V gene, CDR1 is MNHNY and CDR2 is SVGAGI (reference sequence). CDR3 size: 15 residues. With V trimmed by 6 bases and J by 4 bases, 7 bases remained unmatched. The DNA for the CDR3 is TGTGCCAGCAGAGTACCTGGGACAGGGGGCTATGGCTACACCTTC. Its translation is CASRVPGTGGYGYTF.

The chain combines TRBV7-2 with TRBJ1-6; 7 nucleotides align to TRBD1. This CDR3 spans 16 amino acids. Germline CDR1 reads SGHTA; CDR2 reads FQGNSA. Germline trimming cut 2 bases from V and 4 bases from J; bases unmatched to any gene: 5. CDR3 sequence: CASSLLTGEYNSPLHF. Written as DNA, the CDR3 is TGTGCCAGCAGCTTACTTACAGGGGAGTATAATTCACCCCTCCACTTT.

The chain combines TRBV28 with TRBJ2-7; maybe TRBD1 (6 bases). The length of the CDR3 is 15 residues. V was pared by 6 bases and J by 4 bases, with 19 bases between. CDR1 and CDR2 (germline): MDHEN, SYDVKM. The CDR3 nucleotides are TGTGCCAGCAGCTTACAGGGACGGAGAATTTACGAGCAGTACTTC. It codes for CASSLQGRRIYEQYF.

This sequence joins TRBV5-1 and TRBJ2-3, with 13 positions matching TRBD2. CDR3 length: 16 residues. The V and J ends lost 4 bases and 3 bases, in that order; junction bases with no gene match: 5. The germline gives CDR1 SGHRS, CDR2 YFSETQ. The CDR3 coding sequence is TGCGCCAGCAGCCCACGGACTAGCGGGAGAACAGATACGCAGTATTTT. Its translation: CASSPRTSGRTDTQYF.

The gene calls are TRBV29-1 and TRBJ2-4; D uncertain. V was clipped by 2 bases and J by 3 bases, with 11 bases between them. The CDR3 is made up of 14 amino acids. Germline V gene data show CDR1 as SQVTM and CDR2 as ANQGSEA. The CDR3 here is CSVELAAHKNIQYF. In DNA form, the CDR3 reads TGCAGCGTTGAATTGGCAGCCCACAAAAACATTCAGTACTTC.

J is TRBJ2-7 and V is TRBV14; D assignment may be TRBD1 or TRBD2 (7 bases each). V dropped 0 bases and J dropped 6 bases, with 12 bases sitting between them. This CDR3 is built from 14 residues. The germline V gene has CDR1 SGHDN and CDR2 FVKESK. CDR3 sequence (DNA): TGTGCCAGCAGCCAAGATTGGGAGGGGGCCGAGCAGTACTTC. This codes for CASSQDWEGAEQYF.

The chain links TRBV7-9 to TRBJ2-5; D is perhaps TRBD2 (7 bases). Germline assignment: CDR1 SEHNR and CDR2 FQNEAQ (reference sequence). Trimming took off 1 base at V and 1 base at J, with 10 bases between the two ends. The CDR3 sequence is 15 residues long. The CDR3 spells CASSLGGGAQETQYF. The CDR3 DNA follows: TGTGCCAGCAGCTTAGGAGGGGGGGCCCAAGAGACCCAGTACTTC.

DNA for the CDR3: TGTGCCAGCAGTAAACAGGGGCGACGGGAAAAACTGTTTTTT. It encodes CASSKQGRREKLFF. This chain uses TRBV6-5 with TRBJ1-4; 7 bases match TRBD1. CDR3 length: 14 residues. Trimming at V came to 5 bases and at J to 8 bases, leaving 8 bases not matched to a gene. Germline lookup yields CDR1 MNHEY and CDR2 SVGAGI.

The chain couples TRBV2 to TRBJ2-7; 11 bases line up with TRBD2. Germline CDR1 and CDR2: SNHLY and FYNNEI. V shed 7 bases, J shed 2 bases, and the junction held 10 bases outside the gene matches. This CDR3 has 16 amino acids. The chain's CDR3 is CASKLLNSGRAYEQYF. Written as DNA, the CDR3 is TGTGCCAGCAAACTACTCAATAGCGGGAGGGCCTACGAGCAGTACTTC.

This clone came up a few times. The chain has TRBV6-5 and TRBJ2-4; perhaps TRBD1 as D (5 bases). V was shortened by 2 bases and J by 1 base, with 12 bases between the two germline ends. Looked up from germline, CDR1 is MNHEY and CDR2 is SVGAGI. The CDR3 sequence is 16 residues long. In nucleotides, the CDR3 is TGTGCCAGCAGTTACCAGGCAGGGCTCGCCAAAAACATTCAGTACTTC. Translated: CASSYQAGLAKNIQYF.

This CDR3 is CASSPSFGGWSTDTQYF. CDR3 nucleotide sequence: TGCGCCAGCAGCCCTTCATTCGGCGGGTGGAGCACAGATACGCAGTATTTT. The gene calls are TRBV5-1 and TRBJ2-3, with D possibly matching TRBD2 (5 bases). The length of the CDR3 is 17 residues. Trimming took 4 bases from V and 0 from J, leaving 18 bases between them. Germline loops: CDR1 SGHRS, CDR2 YFSETQ.

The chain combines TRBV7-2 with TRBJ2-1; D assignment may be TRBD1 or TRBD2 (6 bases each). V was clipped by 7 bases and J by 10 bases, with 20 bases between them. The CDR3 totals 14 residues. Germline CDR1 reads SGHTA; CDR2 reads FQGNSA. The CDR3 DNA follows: TGTGCCAGCAATCCCAGAGGGGGGCAGGGCGAGCAGTTCTTC. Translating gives CASNPRGGQGEQFF.

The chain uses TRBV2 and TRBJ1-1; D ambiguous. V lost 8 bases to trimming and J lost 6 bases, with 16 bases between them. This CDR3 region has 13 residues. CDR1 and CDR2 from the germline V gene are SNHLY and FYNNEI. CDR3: CASATDSAAEAFF. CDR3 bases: TGTGCCAGCGCTACGGACTCCGCCGCTGAAGCTTTCTTT.

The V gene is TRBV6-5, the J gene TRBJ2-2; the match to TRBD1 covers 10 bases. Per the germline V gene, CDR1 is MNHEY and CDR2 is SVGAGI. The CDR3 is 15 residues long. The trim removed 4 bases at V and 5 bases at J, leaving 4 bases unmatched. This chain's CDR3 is CASSSPGQGTGELFF. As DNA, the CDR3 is TGTGCCAGCAGTTCTCCGGGACAGGGGACCGGGGAGCTGTTTTTT.

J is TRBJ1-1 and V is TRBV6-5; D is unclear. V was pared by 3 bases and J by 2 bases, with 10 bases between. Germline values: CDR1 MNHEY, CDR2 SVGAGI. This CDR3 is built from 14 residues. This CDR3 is CASSYVGVNTEAFF. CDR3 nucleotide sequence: TGTGCCAGCAGTTATGTTGGGGTTAACACTGAAGCTTTCTTT.

CDR3 sequence (DNA): TGCGCCAGCAGCCAAGAGACAGACCACCCTACCTACGAGCAGTACTTC. It specifies CASSQETDHPTYEQYF. The chain links TRBV4-1 to TRBJ2-7, with D perhaps matching TRBD1 (5 bases). The germline gives CDR1 MGHRA, CDR2 YSYEKL. V was pared by 0 bases and J by 2 bases, with 14 bases between. The CDR3 runs 16 residues.

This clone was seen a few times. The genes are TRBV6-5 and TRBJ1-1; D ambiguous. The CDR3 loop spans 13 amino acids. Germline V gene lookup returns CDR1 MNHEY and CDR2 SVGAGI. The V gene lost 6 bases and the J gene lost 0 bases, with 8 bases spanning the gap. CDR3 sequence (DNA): TGTGCCAGCAGCCCTTCTGTGAACACTGAAGCTTTCTTT. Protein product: CASSPSVNTEAFF.